This TCR beta chain was recorded in a study of T-cell reconstitution after alpha-beta-depleted transplantation in children. Study-wide points: By about two months after transplant, alpha-beta T cells reportedly arose from several hundred graft clones that had expanded. Certain patients had high TCRbeta diversity at day 60, and it came from recipient T cells and thymic progenitors that survived.

As regards this clonotype: The antigen is unknown.

The CDR3 consists of 14 residues. The germline CDR1 and CDR2 sequences are SGHTS and YDEGEE. V lost 1 base, J lost 7 bases, and 9 bases lay in between. The TCRbeta library incorporated unique molecular identifiers. TCRdb fed the PCR reads into MiXCR, producing one record per CDR3 protein. The repertoire holds about 980,000 distinct CDR3 sequences, with about 31% as singletons. The sequencing here drew on PBMCs, mostly from graft donor cells, taken 360 days after TCRalphabeta/CD19-depleted stem cell transplant. This clonotype was sampled from a boy under three years old who had a stem cell transplant for SCID, so the T cells may come from the graft donor. This chain links TRBV5-8 with TRBJ1-6; D is ambiguous. The CDR3 coding sequence is TGTGCCAGCAGCTTGCGGCAGAGGAATTCACCCCTCCACTTT. Its translation: CASSLRQRNSPLHF.